This T cell receptor beta chain derives from a study of patients and donors after allogeneic stem cell transplantation. J gave up 1 base and V 6 bases, and 12 bases lay outside the gene matches. Germline-derived CDR1 and CDR2 are ENHRY and SYGVKD. The CDR3 consists of 17 residues. TCRdb passed the RT-PCR reads through MiXCR, listing each CDR3 protein once. This repertoire shows 900,000 to 1,000,000 distinct CDR3 sequences, roughly 17% found once; its top ten account for around 6%. This receptor was taken from a human donor who was either an allogeneic HSCT recipient or a stem cell or donor lymphocyte infusion donor (not recorded which). It is not recorded whose cells these are; they may come from a transplant donor. The source material was blood, either unsorted or a sorted T cell fraction (not recorded which). This chain links TRBV10-3 with TRBJ1-2; TRBD1 matches 9 bases. This CDR3 reads CAISEYEGGQGNYGYTF. The CDR3 coding sequence is TGTGCCATCAGCGAATACGAGGGGGGACAGGGTAACTATGGCTACACCTTC.